The 23 T cell receptor beta chains presented below share a single source sample, sequenced in a study of cytotoxic CD8 clonotypes in ibrutinib-treated CLL. TCRdb's table, derived via immunoSEQ multiplex PCR, lists solely in-frame clones and lacks some. The sample has 150,000 to 200,000 clones, approximately 91% seen once. Source: PBMCs, taken at disease progression, from a patient treated with ibrutinib. Receptor source: a human donor with chronic lymphocytic leukemia.

This chain uses TRBV28 with TRBJ2-4; 7 bases map to TRBD2. The CDR3 loop spans 16 amino acids. In germline, CDR1 is MDHEN, CDR2 SYDVKM. V trimming: 5 bases; J trimming: 0 bases; junction bases outside the gene matches: 7. The DNA of the CDR3 is TGTGCCAGCAGTCCTGAACTAGCGCTAGCCAAAAACATTCAGTACTTC. This sequence encodes CASSPELALAKNIQYF.

The chain employs TRBV19 and TRBJ1-5, with D maybe TRBD1 (6 bases). The V gene lost 3 bases and the J gene lost 3 bases, with 12 bases spanning the gap. This CDR3 comprises 15 residues. Germline V lookup: CDR1 LNHDA, CDR2 SQIVND (reference sequence). The CDR3 spells CASSIVTGINQPQHF. The CDR3 nucleotides are TGTGCCAGTAGTATTGTTACAGGGATCAATCAGCCCCAGCATTTT.

This clone was counted a single time. The rearrangement links TRBV7-9 to TRBJ1-4; no clear D. This CDR3 is built from 15 residues. Per germline, CDR1 SEHNR and CDR2 FQNEAQ (reference sequence). With 1 base removed from V and 4 bases from J, the gap between germline ends came to 10 bases. CDR3 nucleotide sequence: TGTGCCAGCAGCTTAGAGGTCGGGAATAATGAAAAACTGTTTTTT. The encoded protein is CASSLEVGNNEKLFF.

The chain uses TRBV7-9 and TRBJ1-2, with TRBD1 identical over 7 bases. CDR3 length: 14 residues. Germline V gene data show CDR1 as SEHNR and CDR2 as FQNEAQ (reference sequence). Trimming removed 6 bases from V and 2 bases from J; junction bases left unmatched: 6. The CDR3 loop is CASSRQTGNYGYTF. The CDR3 DNA follows: TGTGCCAGCAGTCGACAGACAGGGAACTATGGCTACACCTTC.

The V call is TRBV10-1, the J call TRBJ2-2; the D gene could be TRBD1 or TRBD2 (6 bases each). V lost 2 bases and J lost 6, with 10 bases in between. Germline V gene lookup returns CDR1 WNHNN and CDR2 SYGVQD (reference sequence). The CDR3 totals 14 residues. The chain's CDR3 is CASSERGPAGELFF. The DNA of the CDR3 is TGCGCCAGCAGTGAGCGGGGGCCCGCCGGGGAGCTGTTTTTT.

The chain links TRBV29-1 to TRBJ2-1, with TRBD2 identical over 7 bases. The CDR3 extends over 11 amino acids. From germline, CDR1 is SQVTM and CDR2 ANQGSEA. V shed 6 bases and J 8 bases; nucleotides not matched to a gene: 4. The CDR3 nucleotides read TGCAGCGTCGGGGGGATCCATGAGCAGTTCTTC. As protein: CSVGGIHEQFF.

The chain carries TRBV9 and TRBJ2-2, with D perhaps matching TRBD2 (5 bases). Germline lookup yields CDR1 SGDLS and CDR2 YYNGEE. Trimming left V 1 base short and J 4 bases short, with 14 bases between. There are 16 residues in the CDR3. CDR3 amino acids: CASSVREGRGTGELFF. The CDR3 nucleotides are TGTGCCAGCAGCGTAAGAGAGGGCCGGGGCACCGGGGAGCTGTTTTTT.

CDR3 bases: TGTGCCAGCTCACGACAAGCCAGGGATGAAAAACTGTTTTTT. Translation gives CASSRQARDEKLFF. The chain couples TRBV18 to TRBJ1-4; a weak D match, TRBD1 (5 bases). V was trimmed by 4 bases and J by 6 bases, leaving 12 bases between them. The CDR3 is 14 residues long. Germline CDR1 is KGHSH and CDR2 is LQKENI.

The rearrangement uses TRBV5-1 and TRBJ2-1; no definite D call. V shed 0 bases and J shed 0 bases, with 4 bases lying between them. Per germline, CDR1 SGHRS and CDR2 YFSETQ. There are 14 residues in the CDR3. The CDR3 spells CASSLGDSYNEQFF. The DNA for the CDR3 is TGCGCCAGCAGCTTGGGGGACTCCTACAATGAGCAGTTCTTC.

This clone was observed a handful of times. The genes are TRBV27 and TRBJ2-2; TRBD2 matches at 8 bases. The CDR3 consists of 16 residues. Germline values: CDR1 MNHEY, CDR2 SMNVEV (reference sequence). Trimming removed 6 bases from V and 5 bases from J; junction bases left unmatched: 11. CDR3 coding DNA: TGTGCCAGCAGCAGGGGAGGGAGCGGGAGAACCGGGGAGCTGTTTTTT. Protein product: CASSRGGSGRTGELFF.

This clone occurred a few times. This chain connects TRBV15 to TRBJ1-5; a possible D gene is TRBD1 (6 bases). Trimming left V 5 bases short and J 6 bases short, with 20 bases between. CDR1 and CDR2 from the germline V gene are LNHNV and YYDKDF (reference sequence). The CDR3 is 16 residues long. This CDR3 is CATSARLPGASQPQHF. The CDR3 DNA reads as TGTGCCACCAGCGCCCGTCTGCCAGGGGCTAGTCAGCCCCAGCATTTT.

The J gene is TRBJ2-2, the V gene TRBV5-8; TRBD2 matches at 12 bases. The germline CDR1 and CDR2 sequences are SGHTS and YDEGEE. V trimming: 4 bases; J trimming: 3 bases; junction bases outside the gene matches: 4. The CDR3 covers 16 residues. CDR3 residues: CASSVGLAGYTGELFF. The CDR3 region has the DNA TGTGCCAGCAGCGTAGGACTAGCGGGATACACCGGGGAGCTGTTTTTT.

The chain carries TRBV28 and TRBJ2-7; D is possibly TRBD1 (6 bases). V lost 5 bases and J lost 2, with 16 bases in between. The germline V gene encodes CDR1 MDHEN and CDR2 SYDVKM. This CDR3 spans 15 amino acids. This CDR3 reads CASSQTGIVAYEQYF. CDR3 bases: TGTGCCAGCAGTCAAACAGGGATCGTTGCCTACGAGCAGTACTTC.

With regard to this clone: This sample includes further DNA sequences coding for the same CDR3. The V gene is TRBV5-1, the J gene TRBJ2-1; D is undetermined. The CDR3 is made up of 13 amino acids. Trimming left V 2 bases short and J 6 bases short, with 9 bases between. Germline V gene lookup returns CDR1 SGHRS and CDR2 YFSETQ. The CDR3 nucleotides are TGCGCCAGCAGCTTATACACCGGCAATGAGCAGTTCTTC. Translation gives CASSLYTGNEQFF.

J is TRBJ1-1 and V is TRBV14, with 7 bases lining up with TRBD1. The germline V gene has CDR1 SGHDN and CDR2 FVKESK. The CDR3 spans 13 residues. The trim removed 7 bases at V and 4 bases at J, leaving 6 bases unmatched. CDR3 bases: TGTGCCAGCACGCCACAGGGGATCACTGAAGCTTTCTTT. This encodes CASTPQGITEAFF.

This chain links TRBV7-3 with TRBJ2-3; D might be TRBD1 (8 bases). The V gene lost 5 bases and the J gene lost 1 base, with 16 bases spanning the gap. The CDR3 loop spans 16 amino acids. Per the germline V gene, CDR1 is SGHTA and CDR2 is FQGTGA. CDR3 sequence: CASSSGTGGGTDTQYF. CDR3 bases: TGTGCCAGCAGCAGCGGGACAGGCGGTGGCACAGATACGCAGTATTTT. The complete variable domain, with remaining parts taken from reference TRBV7-3 and TRBJ2-3, reads GAGVSQTPSNKVTEKGKYVELRCDPISGHTALYWYRQSLGQGPEFLIYFQGTGAADDSGLPNDRFFAVRPEGSVSTLKIQRTERGDSAVYLCASSSGTGGGTDTQYFGPGTRLTVL.

The rearrangement links TRBV9 to TRBJ1-1, with TRBD1 matching 7 bases. CDR1 and CDR2 (germline): SGDLS, YYNGEE. The CDR3 contains 13 residues. V lost 4 bases and J lost 6; bases outside the gene matches: 6. CDR3 amino acids: CASSPRGGSEAFF. The CDR3 DNA sequence: TGTGCCAGCAGCCCCAGGGGGGGTTCTGAAGCTTTCTTT.

This clone was counted between two and nine times. This rearrangement joins TRBV6-5 to TRBJ2-7, with 7 bases aligning to TRBD1. The V gene end was trimmed by 2 bases and the J gene end by 3 bases; junction bases not matched to a gene: 4. The CDR3 has 14 amino acids. Germline-derived CDR1 and CDR2 are MNHEY and SVGAGI. The CDR3 loop reads CASSYGQAYYEQYF. CDR3 bases: TGTGCCAGCAGTTACGGACAGGCCTACTACGAGCAGTACTTC.

With regard to this clone: Other DNA sequences in this specimen translate into the identical CDR3. The V gene is TRBV9, the J gene TRBJ2-7; D call uncertain. CDR1 is SGDLS, CDR2 YYNGEE, per germline. This CDR3 is built from 14 residues. Trimming cost V 0 bases and J 0 bases, with 7 bases left between them. The CDR3 bases are TGTGCCAGCAGCGTAGGCGCCGGCTCCTACGAGCAGTACTTC. The encoded protein is CASSVGAGSYEQYF. Full variable domain (outside the CDR3, taken from reference TRBV9 and TRBJ2-7): DSGVTQTPKHLITATGQRVTLRCSPRSGDLSVYWYQQSLDQGLQFLIQYYNGEERAKGNILERFSAQQFPDLHSELNLSSLELGDSALYFCASSVGAGSYEQYFGPGTRLTVT.

The V gene is TRBV7-2, the J gene TRBJ2-3; no clear D. V was clipped by 1 base and J by 2 bases, with 7 bases between them. Germline V CDR1 and CDR2: SGHTA, FQGNSA. The CDR3 spans 14 residues. CDR3 protein: CASSLEVFTDTQYF. The CDR3 region has the DNA TGTGCCAGCAGCTTAGAGGTGTTCACAGATACGCAGTATTTT.

The V gene is TRBV29-1, the J gene TRBJ2-4, with 7 positions matching TRBD1. V was pared by 7 bases and J by 8 bases, with 5 bases of the junction left unmatched. In germline, CDR1 is SQVTM, CDR2 ANQGSEA. The CDR3 is made up of 11 amino acids. The CDR3: CSGQGRDIQYF. CDR3 bases: TGCAGCGGACAGGGACGGGACATTCAGTACTTC.

The CDR3 spells CASSPTQYYGYTF. CDR3 bases: TGTGCCAGCAGTCCTACACAGTACTATGGCTACACCTTC. The chain uses TRBV28 and TRBJ1-2; unclear D gene. Germline V gives CDR1 MDHEN, CDR2 SYDVKM. CDR3 size: 13 residues. Trimming left V 5 bases short and J 3 bases short, with 10 bases between.

J is TRBJ2-1 and V is TRBV5-1; 10 bases line up with TRBD2. Germline V gene sequence: CDR1 SGHRS, CDR2 YFSETQ. The CDR3 sequence is 15 residues long. Trimming took 4 bases from V and 8 from J; bases not matched to a gene: 9. In nucleotides, the CDR3 is TGCGCCAGCAGCCGCGCCGGGAGCGGGAGGGATGAGCAGTTCTTC. This codes for CASSRAGSGRDEQFF.